This T cell receptor beta chain was sequenced in a study of cytomegalovirus exposure and HLA in healthy donors. It was with 60 Vbeta and 13 Jbeta primers that the PCR ran. Here immunoSEQ multiplex PCR was the method, and the copy in TCRdb shows in-frame clones only, minus some. In the table there are about 120,000 clones, 70% to 85% of which are singletons. This clone was observed at least ten times. The CDR3 has 13 amino acids. With 3 bases removed from V and 8 bases from J, the gap between germline ends came to 11 bases. Germline V lookup: CDR1 SEHNR, CDR2 FQNEAQ (reference sequence). This clonotype originated in a human donor in good health. The source material was PBMCs. The rearrangement uses TRBV7-9 and TRBJ1-3; a possible D gene is TRBD1 (5 bases). The CDR3 DNA is TGTGCCAGCAGCTTGGGACTTCAAGACACCATATATTTT. Translated: CASSLGLQDTIYF.